This T cell receptor (beta chain) was recovered during a study of CD8+ T cells in alopecia areata. Background on the study: The 7-10-week-old female C3H/HeJ mice were given skin taken from approximately 6-13-month-old C3H/HeJ graft donors that had spontaneous alopecia.

The CDR3 is made up of 16 amino acids. Germline V gene data show CDR1 as LGHNA and CDR2 as YNLKQL (reference sequence). V was clipped by 4 bases and J by 3 bases; unmatched bases: 6. Following extraction, RNA underwent reverse transcription to cDNA, which served as the sequencing template. Clones were read by immunoSEQ multiplex PCR, and TCRdb kept only the in-frame ones, dropping some. This sample comprises some 110,000 clones, none seen once only. Comment on this clone: The DNA translation disagrees with the TCRdb protein at residue 13, so the protein in this description comes from the DNA. The genes and germline here are from mouse. From the germline J gene comes the end of the CDR3, since the read stops 3 residues before it.

This TCR was sampled from a C3H/HeJ mouse with alopecia areata. MHC haplotype here: H2-k. Specimen: lesional skin. The rearrangement joins TRBV5 to TRBJ1-3, with TRBD1 matching 10 bases. This chain's CDR3 is CASSPTGTGDGNTLYF. Partial CDR3 DNA: TGTGCCAGCAGCCCGACCGGGACAGGGGATGGAAATACG.